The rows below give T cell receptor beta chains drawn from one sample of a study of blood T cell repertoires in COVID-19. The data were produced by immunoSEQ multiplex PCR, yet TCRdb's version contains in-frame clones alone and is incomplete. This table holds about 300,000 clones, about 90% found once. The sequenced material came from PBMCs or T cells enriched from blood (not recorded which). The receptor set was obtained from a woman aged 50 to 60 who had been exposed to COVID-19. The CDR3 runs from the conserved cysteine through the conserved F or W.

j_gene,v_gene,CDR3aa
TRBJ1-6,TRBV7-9,CASSPRGTGNSPLHF
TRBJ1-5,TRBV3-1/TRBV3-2,CASSLTGGNQPQHF
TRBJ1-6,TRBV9,CASSVGRSYNSPLHF
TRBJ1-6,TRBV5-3,CARSSGRRDLEAPLHF
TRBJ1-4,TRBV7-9,CASSPSKGNEKLFF
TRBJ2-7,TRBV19,CASSLLGQRGTYEQYF
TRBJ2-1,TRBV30,CAWSGGGFSYNEQFF
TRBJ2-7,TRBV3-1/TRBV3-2,CASSQDPGSWGSF
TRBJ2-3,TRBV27,CASSPTGLAGGVRTQYF
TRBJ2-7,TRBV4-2,CASSQDLAPGGASYEQYF
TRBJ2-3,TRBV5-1,CASSLGTGLLDTQYF
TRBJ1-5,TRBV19,CASSNQFRGDNQPQHF
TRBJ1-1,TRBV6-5,CASSYSEYRQNTEAFF
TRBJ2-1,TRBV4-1,CASSQERDNYNEQFF
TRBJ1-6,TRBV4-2,CASSRDSRNSPLHF
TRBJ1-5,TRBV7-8,CASSPELNQPQHF
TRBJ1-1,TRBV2,CASFREMNTEAFF
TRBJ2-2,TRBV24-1,CATSKISGELFF
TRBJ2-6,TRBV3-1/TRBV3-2,CASSQDIGGANVLTF
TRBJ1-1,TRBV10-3,CAIRELFGDTEAFF
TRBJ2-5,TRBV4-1,CASSQVYLAKETQYF
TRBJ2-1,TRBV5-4,CASSHGGQGAYNEQFF
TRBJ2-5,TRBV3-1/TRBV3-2,CASSQGTGLAYETQYF